This T cell receptor beta chain was retrieved from a study of control samples from healthy donors and cancer patients. Sequencing was performed with immunoSEQ multiplex PCR; in TCRdb, only in-frame clones are kept and a portion is missing. The sample includes some 96,000 clones, roughly 84% of them seen just once. The CDR3 sequence is 11 residues long. From germline, CDR1 is ENHRY and CDR2 SYGVKD. Trimming pared 2 bases from V and 4 bases from J, leaving 3 bases between. This chain connects TRBV10-3 to TRBJ2-7; D remains unclear. This TCR was sampled from a woman between 45 and 65 years old in good health. Sequenced: blood. The CDR3 loop is CAISEAYEQYF. For the CDR3, the DNA is TGTGCCATCAGTGAGGCTTACGAGCAGTACTTC.